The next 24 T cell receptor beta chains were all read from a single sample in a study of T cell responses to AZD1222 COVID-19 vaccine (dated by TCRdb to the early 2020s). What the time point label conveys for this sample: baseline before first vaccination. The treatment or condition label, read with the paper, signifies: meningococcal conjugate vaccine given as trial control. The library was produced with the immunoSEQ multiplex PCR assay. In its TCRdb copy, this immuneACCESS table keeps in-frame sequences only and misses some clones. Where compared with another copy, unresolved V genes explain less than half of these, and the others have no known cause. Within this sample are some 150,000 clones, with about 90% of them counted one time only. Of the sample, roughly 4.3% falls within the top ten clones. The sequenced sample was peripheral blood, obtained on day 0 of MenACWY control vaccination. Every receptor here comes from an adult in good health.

The CDR3 sequence is CASQTGPYGYTF. The CDR3 nucleotides read TGTGCTTCCCAGACAGGACCCTATGGCTACACCTTC. V and J are TRBV28 and TRBJ1-2; possible D gene TRBD1, 6 bases. This CDR3 spans 12 amino acids. Germline CDR1 and CDR2: MDHEN and SYDVKM.

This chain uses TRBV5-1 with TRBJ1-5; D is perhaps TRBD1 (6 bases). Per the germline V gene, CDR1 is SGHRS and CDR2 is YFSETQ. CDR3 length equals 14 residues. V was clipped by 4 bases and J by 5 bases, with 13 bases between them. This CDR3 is CASSPAGGHQPQHF. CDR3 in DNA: TGCGCCAGCAGCCCGGCGGGGGGCCATCAGCCCCAGCATTTT. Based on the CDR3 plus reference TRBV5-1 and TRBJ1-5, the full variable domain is KAGVTQTPRYLIKTRGQQVTLSCSPISGHRSVSWYQQTPGQGLQFLFEYFSETQRNKGNFPGRFSGRQFSNSRSEMNVSTLELGDSALYLCASSPAGGHQPQHFGDGTRLSIL.

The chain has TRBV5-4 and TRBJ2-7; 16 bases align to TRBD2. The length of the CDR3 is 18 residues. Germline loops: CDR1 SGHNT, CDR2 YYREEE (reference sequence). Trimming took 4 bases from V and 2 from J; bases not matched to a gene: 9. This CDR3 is CASSPVPGTSGRAYEQYF. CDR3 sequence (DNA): TGTGCCAGCAGCCCGGTCCCCGGGACTAGCGGGAGGGCCTACGAGCAGTACTTC.

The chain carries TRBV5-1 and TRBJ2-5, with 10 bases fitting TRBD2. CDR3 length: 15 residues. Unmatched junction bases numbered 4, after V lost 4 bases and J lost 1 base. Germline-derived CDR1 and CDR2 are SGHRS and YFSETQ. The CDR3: CASSRGTSAQETQYF. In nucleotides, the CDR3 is TGCGCCAGCAGCCGCGGGACTAGCGCCCAAGAGACCCAGTACTTC.

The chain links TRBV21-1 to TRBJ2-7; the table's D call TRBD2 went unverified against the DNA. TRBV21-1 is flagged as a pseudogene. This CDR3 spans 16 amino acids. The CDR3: CASSETGGKLWYEQYF. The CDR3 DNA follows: TGTGCCAGCAGTGAAACGGGAGGGAAATTGTGGTACGAGCAGTACTTC.

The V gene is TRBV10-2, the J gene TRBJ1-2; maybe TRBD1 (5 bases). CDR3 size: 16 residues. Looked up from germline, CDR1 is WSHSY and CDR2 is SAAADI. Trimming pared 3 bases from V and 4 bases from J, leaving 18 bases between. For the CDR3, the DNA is TGCGCCAGCAGTGACCTCGCGAGGGGCGTTGGCTATGGCTACACCTTC. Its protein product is CASSDLARGVGYGYTF.

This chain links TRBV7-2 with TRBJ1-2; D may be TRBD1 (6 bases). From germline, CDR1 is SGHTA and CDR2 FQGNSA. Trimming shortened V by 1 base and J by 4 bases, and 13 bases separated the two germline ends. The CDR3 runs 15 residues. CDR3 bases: TGTGCCAGCAGCTTAGAGGTCGGAGGGGGCTATGGCTACACCTTC. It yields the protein CASSLEVGGGYGYTF. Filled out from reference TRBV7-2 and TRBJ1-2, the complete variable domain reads GAGVSQSPSNKVTEKGKDVELRCDPISGHTALYWYRQSLGQGLEFLIYFQGNSAPDKSGLPSDRFSAERTGGSVSTLTIQRTQQEDSAVYLCASSLEVGGGYGYTFGSGTRLTVV.

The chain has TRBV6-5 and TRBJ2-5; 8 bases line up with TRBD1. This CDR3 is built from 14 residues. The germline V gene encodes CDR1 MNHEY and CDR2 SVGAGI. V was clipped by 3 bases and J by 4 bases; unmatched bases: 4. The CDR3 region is CASSYRGTGETQYF. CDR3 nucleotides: TGTGCCAGCAGTTATCGGGGGACAGGAGAGACCCAGTACTTC.

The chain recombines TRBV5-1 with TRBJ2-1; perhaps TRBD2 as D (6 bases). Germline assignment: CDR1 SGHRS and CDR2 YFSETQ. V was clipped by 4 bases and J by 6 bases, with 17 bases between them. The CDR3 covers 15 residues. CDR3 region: CASSGPGLQANEQFF. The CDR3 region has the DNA TGCGCCAGCAGCGGACCGGGACTGCAGGCCAATGAGCAGTTCTTC. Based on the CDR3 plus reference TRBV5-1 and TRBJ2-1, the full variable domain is KAGVTQTPRYLIKTRGQQVTLSCSPISGHRSVSWYQQTPGQGLQFLFEYFSETQRNKGNFPGRFSGRQFSNSRSEMNVSTLELGDSALYLCASSGPGLQANEQFFGPGTRLTVL.

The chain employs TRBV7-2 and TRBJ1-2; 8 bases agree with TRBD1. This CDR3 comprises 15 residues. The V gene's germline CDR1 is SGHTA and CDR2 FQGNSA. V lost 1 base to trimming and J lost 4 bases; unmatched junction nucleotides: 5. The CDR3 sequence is CASSLDPGGSYGYTF. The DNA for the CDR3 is TGTGCCAGCAGCTTAGATCCAGGGGGCAGCTATGGCTACACCTTC. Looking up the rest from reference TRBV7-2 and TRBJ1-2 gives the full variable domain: GAGVSQSPSNKVTEKGKDVELRCDPISGHTALYWYRQSLGQGLEFLIYFQGNSAPDKSGLPSDRFSAERTGGSVSTLTIQRTQQEDSAVYLCASSLDPGGSYGYTFGSGTRLTVV.

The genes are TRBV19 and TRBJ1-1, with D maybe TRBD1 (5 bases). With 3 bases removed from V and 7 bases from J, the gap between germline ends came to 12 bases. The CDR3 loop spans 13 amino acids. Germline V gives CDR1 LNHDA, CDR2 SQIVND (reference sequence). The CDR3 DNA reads TGTGCCAGTAGTATCCTCCGGGGCAGTGAAGCTTTCTTT. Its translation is CASSILRGSEAFF.

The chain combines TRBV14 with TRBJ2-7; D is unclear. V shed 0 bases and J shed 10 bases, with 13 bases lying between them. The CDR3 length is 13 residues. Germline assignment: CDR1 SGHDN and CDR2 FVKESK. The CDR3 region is CASSQDRQGAQYF. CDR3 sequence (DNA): TGTGCCAGCAGCCAAGACCGACAAGGCGCACAGTACTTC.

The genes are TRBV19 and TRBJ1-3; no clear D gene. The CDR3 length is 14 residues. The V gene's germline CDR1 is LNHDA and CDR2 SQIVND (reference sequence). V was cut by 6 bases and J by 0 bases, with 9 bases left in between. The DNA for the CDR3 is TGTGCCAGTAGCCCGTTGTCCTCTGGAAACACCATATATTTT. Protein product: CASSPLSSGNTIYF.

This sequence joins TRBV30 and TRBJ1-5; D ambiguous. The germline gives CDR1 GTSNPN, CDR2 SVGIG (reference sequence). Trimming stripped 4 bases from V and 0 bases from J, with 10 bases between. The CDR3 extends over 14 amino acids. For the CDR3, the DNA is TGTGCCTGGACGGAAGGTTTTAGCAATCAGCCCCAGCATTTT. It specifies CAWTEGFSNQPQHF.

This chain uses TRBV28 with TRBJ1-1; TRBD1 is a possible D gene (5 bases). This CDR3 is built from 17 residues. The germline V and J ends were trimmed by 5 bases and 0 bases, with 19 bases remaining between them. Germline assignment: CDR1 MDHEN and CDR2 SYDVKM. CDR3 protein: CASSPYSVMGVNTEAFF. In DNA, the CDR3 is TGTGCCAGCAGTCCCTACTCGGTTATGGGGGTGAACACTGAAGCTTTCTTT. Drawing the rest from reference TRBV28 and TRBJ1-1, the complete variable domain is DVKVTQSSRYLVKRTGEKVFLECVQDMDHENMFWYRQDPGLGLRLIYFSYDVKMKEKGDIPEGYSVSREKKERFSLILESASTNQTSMYLCASSPYSVMGVNTEAFFGQGTRLTVV.

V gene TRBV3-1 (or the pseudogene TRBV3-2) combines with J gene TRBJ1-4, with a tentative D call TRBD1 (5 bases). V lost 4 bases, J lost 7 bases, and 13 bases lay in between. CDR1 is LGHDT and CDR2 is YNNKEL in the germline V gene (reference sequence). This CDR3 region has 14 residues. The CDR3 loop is CASSLRQSSEKLFF. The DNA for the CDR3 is TGTGCCAGCAGCCTTCGACAGAGTAGTGAAAAACTGTTTTTT.

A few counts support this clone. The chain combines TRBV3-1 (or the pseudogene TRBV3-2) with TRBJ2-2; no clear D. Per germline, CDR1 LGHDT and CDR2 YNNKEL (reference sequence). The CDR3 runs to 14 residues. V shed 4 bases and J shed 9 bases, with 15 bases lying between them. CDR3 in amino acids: CASSPQTGLRELFF. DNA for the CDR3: TGTGCCAGCAGCCCCCAAACGGGCTTGCGGGAGCTGTTTTTT.

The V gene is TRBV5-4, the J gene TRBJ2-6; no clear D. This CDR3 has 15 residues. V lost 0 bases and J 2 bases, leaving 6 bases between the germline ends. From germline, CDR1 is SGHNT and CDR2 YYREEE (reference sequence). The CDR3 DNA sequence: TGTGCCAGCAGCTTGGGTTCTCCTGGGGCCAACGTCCTGACTTTC. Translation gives CASSLGSPGANVLTF.

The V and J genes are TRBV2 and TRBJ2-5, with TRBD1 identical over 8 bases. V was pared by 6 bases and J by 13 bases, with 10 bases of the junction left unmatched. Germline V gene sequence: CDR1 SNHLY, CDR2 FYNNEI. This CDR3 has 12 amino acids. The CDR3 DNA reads TGTGCCAGCAGCTCTCCCGGACAGGGTTGGTACTTC. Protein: CASSSPGQGWYF.

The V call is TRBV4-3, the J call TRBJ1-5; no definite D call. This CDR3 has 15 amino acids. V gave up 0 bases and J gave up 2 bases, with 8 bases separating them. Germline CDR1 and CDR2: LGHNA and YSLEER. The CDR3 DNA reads TGCGCCAGCAGCCAAGACGGGTTAGGCAATCAGCCCCAGCATTTT. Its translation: CASSQDGLGNQPQHF.

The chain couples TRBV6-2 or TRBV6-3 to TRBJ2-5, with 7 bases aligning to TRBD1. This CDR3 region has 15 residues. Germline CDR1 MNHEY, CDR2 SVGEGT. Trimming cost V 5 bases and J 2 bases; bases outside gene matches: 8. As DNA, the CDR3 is TGTGCCAGCAGTAACCGGGACAGCTATCAAGAGACCCAGTACTTC. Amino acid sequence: CASSNRDSYQETQYF.

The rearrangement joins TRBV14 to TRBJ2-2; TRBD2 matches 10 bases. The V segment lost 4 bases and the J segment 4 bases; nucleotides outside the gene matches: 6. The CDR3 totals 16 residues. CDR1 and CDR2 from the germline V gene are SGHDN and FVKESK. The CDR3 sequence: CASSRLSGRGTGELFF. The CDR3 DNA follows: TGTGCCAGCAGCCGACTAAGCGGGAGGGGCACCGGGGAGCTGTTTTTT.

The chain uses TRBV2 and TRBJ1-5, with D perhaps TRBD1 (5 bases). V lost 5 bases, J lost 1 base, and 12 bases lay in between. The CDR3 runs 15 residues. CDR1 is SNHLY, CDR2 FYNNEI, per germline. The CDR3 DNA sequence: TGTGCCAGCAGTCGGGGGGGACCGAGCAATCAGCCCCAGCATTTT. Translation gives CASSRGGPSNQPQHF. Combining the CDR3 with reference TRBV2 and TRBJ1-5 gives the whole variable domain EPEVTQTPSHQVTQMGQEVILRCVPISNHLYFYWYRQILGQKVEFLVSFYNNEISEKSEIFDDQFSVERPDGSNFTLKIRSTKLEDSAMYFCASSRGGPSNQPQHFGDGTRLSIL.

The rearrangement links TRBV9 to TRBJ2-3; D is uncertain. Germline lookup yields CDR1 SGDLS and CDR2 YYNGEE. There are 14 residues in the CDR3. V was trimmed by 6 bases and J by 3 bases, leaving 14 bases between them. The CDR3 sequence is CASTRRAGTDTQYF. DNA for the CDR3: TGTGCCAGCACCCGTAGGGCAGGAACAGATACGCAGTATTTT.